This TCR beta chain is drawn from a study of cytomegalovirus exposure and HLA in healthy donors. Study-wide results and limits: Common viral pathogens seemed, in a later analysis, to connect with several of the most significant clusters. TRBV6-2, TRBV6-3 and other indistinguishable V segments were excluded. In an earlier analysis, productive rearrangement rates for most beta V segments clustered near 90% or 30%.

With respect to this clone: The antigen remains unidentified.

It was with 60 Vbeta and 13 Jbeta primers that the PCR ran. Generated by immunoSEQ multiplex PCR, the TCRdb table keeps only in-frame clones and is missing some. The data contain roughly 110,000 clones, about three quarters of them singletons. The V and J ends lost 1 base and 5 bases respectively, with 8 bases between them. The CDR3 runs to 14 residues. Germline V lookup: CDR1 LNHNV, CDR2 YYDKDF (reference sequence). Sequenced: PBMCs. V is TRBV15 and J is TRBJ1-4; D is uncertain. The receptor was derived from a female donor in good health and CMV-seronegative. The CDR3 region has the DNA TGTGCCACCAGCAGAGGGTCGGAGAATGAAAAACTGTTTTTT. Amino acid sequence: CATSRGSENEKLFF.